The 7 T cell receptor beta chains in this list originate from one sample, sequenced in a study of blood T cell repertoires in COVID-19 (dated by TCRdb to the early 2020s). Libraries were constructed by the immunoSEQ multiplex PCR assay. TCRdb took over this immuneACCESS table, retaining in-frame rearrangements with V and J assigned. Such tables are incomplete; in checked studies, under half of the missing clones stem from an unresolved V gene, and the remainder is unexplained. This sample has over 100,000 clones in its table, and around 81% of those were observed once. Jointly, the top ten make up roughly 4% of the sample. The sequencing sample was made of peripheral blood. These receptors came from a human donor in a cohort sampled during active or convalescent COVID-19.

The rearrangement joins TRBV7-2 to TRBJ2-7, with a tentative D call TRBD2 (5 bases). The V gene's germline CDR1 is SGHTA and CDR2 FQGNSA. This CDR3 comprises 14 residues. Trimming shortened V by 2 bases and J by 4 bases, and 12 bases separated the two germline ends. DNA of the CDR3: TGTGCCAGCAGCTTAAGTGGACGGGGATACGAGCAGTACTTC. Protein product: CASSLSGRGYEQYF.

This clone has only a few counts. The CDR3 sequence is CASSRPIQQPSSYNEQFF. CDR3 DNA sequence: TGTGCCAGCAGCCGGCCGATCCAGCAACCTAGCTCCTACAATGAGCAGTTCTTC. The J gene is TRBJ2-1, the V gene TRBV7-2; D remains unclear. Germline lookup yields CDR1 SGHTA and CDR2 FQGNSA. The CDR3 consists of 18 residues. Trimming took 5 bases from V and 0 from J, leaving 20 bases between them.

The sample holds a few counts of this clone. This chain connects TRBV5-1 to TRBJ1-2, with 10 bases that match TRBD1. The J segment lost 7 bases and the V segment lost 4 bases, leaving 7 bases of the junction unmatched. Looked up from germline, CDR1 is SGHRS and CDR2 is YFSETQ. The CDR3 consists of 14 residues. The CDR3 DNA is TGCGCCAGCAGCACCGGACAGGGGGAATTTGGCTACACCTTC. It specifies CASSTGQGEFGYTF.

CDR3 in DNA: TGTGCCAGCAGTTACCAGGATAACTATGGCTACACCTTC. Translation gives CASSYQDNYGYTF. The J gene is TRBJ1-2, the V gene TRBV6-2 or TRBV6-3, with unresolved D. The V and J ends lost 2 bases and 1 base respectively, with 5 bases between them. The CDR3 sequence is 13 residues long. The germline V gene has CDR1 MNHEY and CDR2 SVGEGT.

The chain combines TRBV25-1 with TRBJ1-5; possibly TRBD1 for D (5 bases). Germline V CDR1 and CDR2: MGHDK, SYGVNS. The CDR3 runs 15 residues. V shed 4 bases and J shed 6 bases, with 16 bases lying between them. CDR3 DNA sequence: TGTGCCAGCAGTGGAGACGGGGCCGGGGGTCAGCCCCAGCATTTT. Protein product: CASSGDGAGGQPQHF.

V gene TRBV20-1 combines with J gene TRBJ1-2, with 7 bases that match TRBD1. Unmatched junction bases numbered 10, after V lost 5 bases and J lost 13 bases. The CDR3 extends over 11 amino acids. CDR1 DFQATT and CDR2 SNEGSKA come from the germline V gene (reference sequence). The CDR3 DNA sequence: TGCAGTGCTCGTCCCGGGACAGTTAGCACCTTC. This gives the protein CSARPGTVSTF.

CDR3 sequence: CASSLGSGAGQETQYF. CDR3 bases: TGTGCCAGCAGCTTAGGCTCTGGAGCGGGGCAAGAGACCCAGTACTTC. The gene calls are TRBV7-2 and TRBJ2-5, with 7 bases identical to TRBD2. The germline gives CDR1 SGHTA, CDR2 FQGNSA. The CDR3 totals 16 residues. Trimming cost V 1 base and J 2 bases; bases outside gene matches: 7.